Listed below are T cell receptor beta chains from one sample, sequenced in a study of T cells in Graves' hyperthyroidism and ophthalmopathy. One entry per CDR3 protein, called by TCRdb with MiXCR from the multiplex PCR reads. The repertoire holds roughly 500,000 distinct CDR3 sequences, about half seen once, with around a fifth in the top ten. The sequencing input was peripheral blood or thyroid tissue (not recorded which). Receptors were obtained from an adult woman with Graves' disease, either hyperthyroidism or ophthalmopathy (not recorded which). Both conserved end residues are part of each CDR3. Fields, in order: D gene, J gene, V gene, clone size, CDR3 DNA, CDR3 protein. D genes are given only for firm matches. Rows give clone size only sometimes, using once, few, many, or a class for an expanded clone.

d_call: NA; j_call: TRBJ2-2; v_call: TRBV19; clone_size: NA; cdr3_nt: TGTGCCAGTAGTATCATGGTGGGAGCCGGGGAGCTGTTTTTT; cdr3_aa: CASSIMVGAGELFF
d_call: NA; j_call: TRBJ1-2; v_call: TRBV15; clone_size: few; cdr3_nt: TGTGCCACCAGCGGTGGGGGGTCGATCTATGGCTACACCTTC; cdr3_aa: CATSGGGSIYGYTF
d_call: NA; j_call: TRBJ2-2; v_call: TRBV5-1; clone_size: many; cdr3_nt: TGCGCCAGCAGACGTCCCACCGGGGAGCTGTTTTTT; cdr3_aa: CASRRPTGELFF
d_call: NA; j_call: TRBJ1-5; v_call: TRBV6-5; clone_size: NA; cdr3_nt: TGTGCCAGCAGTTACCTGAGTACCGGCAATCAGCCCCAGCATTTT; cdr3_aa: CASSYLSTGNQPQHF
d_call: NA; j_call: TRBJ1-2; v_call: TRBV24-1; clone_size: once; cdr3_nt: TGTGCCGGCTATGGCTACACCTTC; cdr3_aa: CAGYGYTF
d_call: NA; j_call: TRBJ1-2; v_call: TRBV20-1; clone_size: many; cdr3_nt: TGCAGTGCTAGAGGGGGTTTCGATGGCTACACCTTC; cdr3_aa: CSARGGFDGYTF
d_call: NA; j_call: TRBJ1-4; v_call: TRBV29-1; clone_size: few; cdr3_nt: TGCAGCGTCCATCTCATGGAAAAACTGTTTTTT; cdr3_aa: CSVHLMEKLFF
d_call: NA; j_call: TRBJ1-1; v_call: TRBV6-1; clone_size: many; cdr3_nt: TGTGCCAGCAGTGCATACAGAGCGAACACTGAAGCTTTCTTT; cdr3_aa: CASSAYRANTEAFF
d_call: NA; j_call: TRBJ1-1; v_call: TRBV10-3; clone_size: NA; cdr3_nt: TGTGCCATCAGTGAGTCGGCTTCCACTTACCCTGAAGCTTTCTTT; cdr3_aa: CAISESASTYPEAFF
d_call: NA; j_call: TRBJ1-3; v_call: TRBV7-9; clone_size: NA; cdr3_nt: TGTGCCAGCAGGAGTCCCGAATCAGGAAACACCATATATTTT; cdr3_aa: CASRSPESGNTIYF
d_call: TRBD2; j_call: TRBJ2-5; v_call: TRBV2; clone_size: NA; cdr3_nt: TGTGCCAGCAGTGCTAGTAGGGCTAGCGGGTTTCAAGAGACCCAGTACTTC; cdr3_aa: CASSASRASGFQETQYF
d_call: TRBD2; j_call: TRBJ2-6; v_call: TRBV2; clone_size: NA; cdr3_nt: TGTGCCAGCAGGGAGGGACTAGCGGGAGGGAGCTCTGGGGCCAACGTCCTGACTTTC; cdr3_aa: CASREGLAGGSSGANVLTF
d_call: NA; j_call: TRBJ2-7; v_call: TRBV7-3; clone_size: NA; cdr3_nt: TGTGCCAGCAGCTTAGGGGGTCGAGGGGCTAATGGGGAGCAGTACTTC; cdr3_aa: CASSLGGRGANGEQYF
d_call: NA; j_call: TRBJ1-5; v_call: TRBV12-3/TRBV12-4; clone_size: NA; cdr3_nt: TGTGCCAGCAGTTTAGGTCCAGGGGCAGGGCAGCCCCAGCATTTT; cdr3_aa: CASSLGPGAGQPQHF
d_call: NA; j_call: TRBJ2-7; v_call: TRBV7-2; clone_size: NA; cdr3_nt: TGTGCCAGCAGCAAGACCCTACAGGGACGGGAGCAGTACTTC; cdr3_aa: CASSKTLQGREQYF
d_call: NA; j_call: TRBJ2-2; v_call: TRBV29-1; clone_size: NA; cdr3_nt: TGCAGCGTTGAAGCCCGAAATACAGGGAACACCGGGGAGCTGTTTTTT; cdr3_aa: CSVEARNTGNTGELFF
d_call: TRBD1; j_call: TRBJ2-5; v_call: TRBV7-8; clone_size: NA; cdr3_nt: TGTGCCAGCAGCTTGTCCGGGACAGGCAATATTACCCAGTACTTC; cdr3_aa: CASSLSGTGNITQYF
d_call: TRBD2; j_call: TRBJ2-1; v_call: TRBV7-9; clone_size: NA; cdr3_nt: TGTGCCAGCAGCCCCTGGGGGGTAGCGGGAGCTACAGGCAATGAGCAGTTCTTC; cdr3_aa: CASSPWGVAGATGNEQFF
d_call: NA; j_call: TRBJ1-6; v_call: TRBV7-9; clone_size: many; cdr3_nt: TGTGCCAGCAGCCAACGGGACTATAATTCACCCCTCCACTTT; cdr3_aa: CASSQRDYNSPLHF